Following are 5 T cell receptor beta chains from one sample sequenced in a study of cytotoxic CD8 clonotypes in ibrutinib-treated CLL listed by TCRdb under 2021. The method was the immunoSEQ multiplex PCR assay. In TCRdb, the immuneACCESS table is reduced to in-frame sequences with V and J assigned. These tables do not hold every clone; where another copy was compared, an unresolved V gene accounts for under half, and the others remain unexplained. This sample lists about 120,000 clones; approximately 56% were detected once. The top ten hold about 40% of the sample. In the paper's terms, the time point label means: 20 to 25 months on ibrutinib. The source was PBMCs, collected after 24 months of ibrutinib treatment. The receptors come from a human donor with chronic lymphocytic leukemia.

This chain uses TRBV18 with TRBJ1-2; D unclear. Germline V CDR1 and CDR2: KGHSH, LQKENI. V lost 1 base and J lost 3, with 6 bases in between. CDR3 length equals 13 residues. CDR3: CASSPQADYGYTF. CDR3 nucleotides: TGTGCCAGCTCACCACAGGCTGACTATGGCTACACCTTC. The full variable domain, rest sourced from reference TRBV18 and TRBJ1-2, is NAGVMQNPRHLVRRRGQEARLRCSPMKGHSHVYWYRQLPEEGLKFMVYLQKENIIDESGMPKERFSAEFPKEGPSILRIQQVVRGDSAAYFCASSPQADYGYTFGSGTRLTVV.

The CDR3 DNA sequence: TGCGCCAGCAGCTCCGGACAGGCGAACACTGAAGCTTTCTTT. Translated, it gives CASSSGQANTEAFF. The chain is built from TRBV5-1 and TRBJ1-1; 7 nucleotides match TRBD1. J gave up 1 base and V 3 bases, and 3 bases lay outside the gene matches. CDR1 SGHRS and CDR2 YFSETQ come from the germline V gene. This CDR3 has 14 residues.

V is TRBV15 and J is TRBJ1-5; D ambiguous. This CDR3 is built from 13 residues. CDR1 is LNHNV, CDR2 YYDKDF, per germline (reference sequence). The V end lost 1 base, the J end lost 4 bases, and 5 bases lay between the germline ends. In nucleotides, the CDR3 is TGTGCCACCAGCAGAGGACCGAATCAGCCCCAGCATTTT. Translated, it gives CATSRGPNQPQHF.

There are a few counts of this clone. The chain links TRBV11-3 to TRBJ1-4; 9 bases are a match to TRBD1. Germline assignment: CDR1 SGHNT and CDR2 YENEEA. V trimming: 5 bases; J trimming: 12 bases; junction bases outside the gene matches: 10. The CDR3 spans 14 residues. CDR3 loop: CASSPGGQGGELFF. The CDR3 DNA is TGTGCCAGCAGCCCAGGGGGACAGGGTGGGGAACTGTTTTTT. Full variable domain (rest looked up from reference TRBV11-3 and TRBJ1-4): EAGVVQSPRYKIIEKKQPVAFWCNPISGHNTLYWYLQNLGQGPELLIRYENEEAVDDSQLPKDRFSAERLKGVDSTLKIQPAELGDSAVYLCASSPGGQGGELFFGSGTQLSVL.

The chain is built from TRBV15 and TRBJ1-1; weak D call: TRBD1 (6 bases). V was pared by 5 bases and J by 0 bases, with 13 bases between. This CDR3 has 15 amino acids. Germline V gene sequence: CDR1 LNHNV, CDR2 YYDKDF (reference sequence). CDR3 in DNA: TGTGCCACCAGCCGAGGAGGGGGGATGAACACTGAAGCTTTCTTT. Protein product: CATSRGGGMNTEAFF. Supplemented by reference TRBV15 and TRBJ1-1, the full variable domain reads DAMVIQNPRYQVTQFGKPVTLSCSQTLNHNVMYWYQQKSSQAPKLLFHYYDKDFNNEADTPDNFQSRRPNTSFCFLDIRSPGLGDTAMYLCATSRGGGMNTEAFFGQGTRLTVV.